This record concerns one T cell receptor (beta chain) sequence. The antigen is not known. CDR3-region Arm-PCR and iRepertoire HTBI primers produced the TCR beta libraries. TCRdb re-analysed the multiplex PCR reads in MiXCR, keeping a single row per CDR3 protein. The sample includes 410,000 or so distinct CDR3 sequences, under 15% of them seen just once. This specimen belongs to a study of regulatory T cells in long-lasting Graves disease. Study-wide background: Patients newly diagnosed with Graves' had been on antithyroid drugs for under 3 months.

Trimming took 5 bases from V and 1 from J, leaving 9 bases between them. The CDR3 runs to 13 residues. Per the germline V gene, CDR1 is SGHRS and CDR2 is YFSETQ. Noted time point: newly diagnosed GD, antithyroid drugs for less than 3 months. PBMC RNA served as the TCR library source. Findings and limits, study-wide: Persistent Graves' patients showed reduced TCR diversity versus newly diagnosed patients. It was possible that the small sample size reduced accuracy.

These data are also associated with another study on T cells in Graves' hyperthyroidism and ophthalmopathy.

The V and J genes are TRBV5-1 and TRBJ2-5; D is perhaps TRBD1 (6 bases). The specimen was peripheral blood mononuclear cells (PBMCs), collected at new diagnosis, from a patient treated with antithyroid drugs. This TCR derives from a woman under 40 with Graves disease. The CDR3 region has the DNA TGCGCCAGCAGTGGGACATCCCAAGAGACCCAGTACTTC. It yields the protein CASSGTSQETQYF.